These 24 T cell receptor beta chains came from one sample sequenced in a study of T cells in women clearing cervical HPV infection. TCRdb's copy holds only in-frame clones and misses some; the assay was immunoSEQ multiplex PCR. This repertoire includes some 26,000 clones. What was sequenced was blood buffy coat. The receptors come from a woman between 18 and 69 years old with a cervical HPV16 infection that either progressed to CIN3+ or cleared (not recorded which).

Regarding this clone: The missing CDR3 end, 3 residues past where the read stops, is filled in from the germline J gene. The chain carries TRBV19 and TRBJ2-6; 9 bases are a match to TRBD1. Looked up from germline, CDR1 is LNHDA and CDR2 is SQIVND (reference sequence). CDR3 length: 18 residues. Trimming took 3 bases from V and 2 from J; bases not matched to a gene: 8. The CDR3 DNA, read in part, is TGTGCCAGTAGTATCTTGACAGGGGGGATCCCTGGGGCCAACGTC. Translated, it gives CASSILTGGIPGANV. The CDR3 in its entirety is CASSILTGGIPGANVLTF.

Concerning this clone itself: The read gets to within 3 residues of the CDR3 end, and the germline J gene fills in the rest. The rearrangement joins TRBV7-2 to TRBJ2-4, with unresolved D. CDR3 length: 12 amino acids. Germline values: CDR1 SGHTA, CDR2 FQGNSA. CDR3 DNA, as far as it was read: TGTGCCAGCAGCTTAATCATCGGCGGT. As protein: CASSLIIGG. The complete CDR3 reads CASSLIIGGQYF.

In the case of this clone: The CDR3 end falls 3 residues outside the read, so it is completed with the germline J gene. V usage is TRBV27 and J usage is TRBJ2-7; 12 bases agree with TRBD1. Germline values: CDR1 MNHEY, CDR2 SMNVEV (reference sequence). The CDR3 has 14 amino acids. V shed 7 bases and J 6 bases; nucleotides not matched to a gene: 7. The DNA read from the CDR3 is TGTGCCAGCACCCCGGGACAGGGGGCCCTCGAG. Its translation: CASTPGQGALE. The full CDR3 protein is CASTPGQGALEQYF.

With regard to this clone: The sequenced fragment ends 3 residues before the CDR3 boundary, so the rest is inferred from the germline J gene. The V gene is TRBV5-1, the J gene TRBJ2-3; either TRBD1 or TRBD2 may supply D (5 bases each). Germline V gene lookup returns CDR1 SGHRS and CDR2 YFSETQ. The length of the CDR3 is 14 residues. CDR3 in amino acids: CASSLFREGETQYF. The sequenced CDR3 bases are TGCGCCAGCAGCTTATTCCGGGAAGGGGAGACG.

This clone is labeled medium-sized (0.01 to 0.1%) based on frequency. The read ends 3 residues before the CDR3 terminus; that terminus is restored from the germline J gene. This chain joins TRBV7-9 and TRBJ2-7, with a weak D call TRBD1 (6 bases). The CDR3 sequence is 12 residues long. Germline V gene data show CDR1 as SEHNR and CDR2 as FQNEAQ (reference sequence). V lost 1 base to trimming and J lost 6 bases, with 7 bases between them. CDR3 region: CASSLEQGEQYF. CDR3 bases read: TGTGCCAGCAGCTTAGAACAGGGCGAG.

With respect to this clone: From the germline J gene comes the end of the CDR3, since the read stops 3 residues before it. The chain employs TRBV7-8 and TRBJ1-5; 8 bases match TRBD1. In germline, CDR1 is SGHVS, CDR2 FQNEAQ. The CDR3 has 15 residues. V lost 5 bases, J lost 1 base, and 4 bases stayed unmatched. The CDR3 region is CASSIGQGSNQPQHF. The part of the CDR3 DNA that was read is TGTGCCAGCAGCATAGGACAGGGCAGCAATCAGCCC.

About this clone: The read is 3 residues too short to cover the CDR3 end, so that end is filled in from the germline J gene. The gene calls are TRBV30 and TRBJ1-3, with 9 positions matching TRBD1. CDR1 GTSNPN and CDR2 SVGIG come from the germline V gene (reference sequence). V was pared by 6 bases and J by 5 bases, with 5 bases of the junction left unmatched. CDR3 length: 13 residues. The covered CDR3 bases are TGTGCCTGCCCGGACAGGGGAAGAAACACC. Translation gives CACPDRGRNT. The entire CDR3 protein reads CACPDRGRNTIYF. The full variable domain, with the rest looked up from reference TRBV30 and TRBJ1-3, is SQTIHQWPATLVQPVGSPLSLECTVEGTSNPNLYWYRQAAGRGLQLLFYSVGIGQISSEVPQNLSASRPQDRQFILSSKKLLLSDSGFYLCACPDRGRNTIYFGEGSWLTVV.

Points on this clone: Sequencing ends 3 residues short of the CDR3 end; the germline J gene provides the rest. V gene TRBV4-2 combines with J gene TRBJ2-1; D might be TRBD1 (7 bases). The V and J ends lost 4 bases and 7 bases respectively, with 11 bases between them. CDR3 size: 13 residues. Germline-derived CDR1 and CDR2 are LGHNA and YNFKEQ. CDR3 loop: CASSPPGGNEQFF. CDR3 DNA, as far as it was read: TGTGCCAGCAGCCCCCCAGGGGGGAATGAG.

As regards this clone: The read ends 3 residues before the CDR3 terminus; that terminus is restored from the germline J gene. The rearrangement joins TRBV2 to TRBJ2-5; 7 bases agree with TRBD1. The CDR3 contains 13 residues. Germline V gene lookup returns CDR1 SNHLY and CDR2 FYNNEI. J was trimmed by 2 bases and V by 5 bases; bases with no gene match: 2. The covered CDR3 bases are TGTGCCAGCAGTCCGGGACAGCAAGAGACC. It translates to CASSPGQQET. The entire CDR3 protein is CASSPGQQETQYF.

Regarding this clone: Coverage ceases 3 residues before the CDR3 finishes, and the germline J gene fills in the end. The chain has TRBV2 and TRBJ1-2; 9 bases agree with TRBD1. Germline V CDR1 and CDR2: SNHLY, FYNNEI. CDR3 length: 16 amino acids. Incomplete CDR3 DNA: TGTGCCAGCAGTGACTTATCGGGACAGGGTATCTACGAC. As protein: CASSDLSGQGIYD. Given in full, the CDR3 is CASSDLSGQGIYDYTF.

As for this clone: Sequencing ends 3 residues short of the CDR3 end; the germline J gene provides the rest. V usage is TRBV11-2 and J usage is TRBJ2-5, with 8 positions matching TRBD1. Trimming cost V 5 bases and J 5 bases; bases outside gene matches: 7. Germline-derived CDR1 and CDR2 are SGHAT and FQNNGV. This CDR3 comprises 14 residues. The part of the CDR3 DNA that was read is TGTGCCAGCAGCCCAGGGGGCAGAAGGGAGACC. It is translated as CASSPGGRRET. The CDR3 in its entirety is CASSPGGRRETQYF.

The sequenced part of the CDR3 DNA is TGTGCCAGCATGCCGGGACTAGACGCCTACGAG. Translated: CASMPGLDAYE. The CDR3 in full is CASMPGLDAYEQYF. V usage is TRBV5-6 and J usage is TRBJ2-7; TRBD2 matches 8 bases. The CDR3 end is not reached by the read, which stops 3 residues before it; the germline J gene fills it in. V was clipped by 6 bases and J by 2 bases; unmatched bases: 7. Germline loops: CDR1 SGHDT, CDR2 YYEEEE. The CDR3 consists of 14 residues.

In regard to this clone: The read terminates 3 residues before the CDR3 end, so the remaining end is supplied by the germline J gene. The J gene is TRBJ2-7, the V gene TRBV7-2; D may be TRBD1 (6 bases). CDR3 length: 14 residues. Germline loops: CDR1 SGHTA, CDR2 FQGNSA. Between the trimmed V and J ends, which lost 6 bases and 5 bases, there was a span of 17 bases. The CDR3 sequence is CASSPSQGSNEQYF. CDR3 bases read: TGTGCCAGCAGTCCCTCGCAGGGGAGCAACGAG.

A note on this clone: The read gets to within 3 residues of the CDR3 end, and the germline J gene fills in the rest. The chain links TRBV19 to TRBJ2-3; 9 bases map to TRBD1. The CDR3 sequence is 13 residues long. Germline V gene data show CDR1 as LNHDA and CDR2 as SQIVND (reference sequence). Trimming took 6 bases from V and 6 from J; bases not matched to a gene: 4. This CDR3 is CASSGTGMDTQYF. Partial CDR3 DNA: TGTGCCAGTAGCGGGACAGGGATGGATACG.

As concerns this clone: The CDR3 end is not reached by the read, which stops 3 residues before it; the germline J gene fills it in. The chain employs TRBV7-6 and TRBJ2-4; perhaps TRBD1 as D (6 bases). CDR3 length equals 14 residues. The V gene's germline CDR1 is SGHVS and CDR2 FNYEAQ. Incomplete CDR3 DNA: TGTGCCAGCAGCCCTAGTGCACAGGGCTATGGT. Encoded protein: CASSPSAQGYG. The full-length CDR3 reads as CASSPSAQGYGQYF.

As for this clone: The read stops 3 residues short of the end of the CDR3; the missing end is completed from the germline J gene. This rearrangement joins TRBV9 to TRBJ1-4, with TRBD1 matching over 8 bases. The V gene's germline CDR1 is SGDLS and CDR2 YYNGEE. The trim removed 3 bases at V and 8 bases at J, leaving 6 bases unmatched. This CDR3 spans 14 amino acids. CDR3 amino acids: CASSAGGVMEKLFF. Partial CDR3 DNA: TGTGCCAGCAGCGCAGGGGGCGTGATGGAAAAA.

In regard to this clone: The read finishes 3 residues shy of the CDR3 end, and the germline J gene is used to complete it. The J gene is TRBJ1-3, the V gene TRBV18, with a possible D match to TRBD1 (6 bases). V lost 4 bases, J lost 1 base, and 11 bases lay in between. Germline V CDR1 and CDR2: KGHSH, LQKENI. The CDR3 contains 15 residues. The CDR3 loop reads CASSRVGTSGNTIYF. The DNA read from the CDR3 is TGTGCCAGCTCACGTGTCGGGACATCTGGAAACACC. The whole variable domain, filled in from reference TRBV18 and TRBJ1-3, reads NAGVMQNPRHLVRRRGQEARLRCSPMKGHSHVYWYRQLPEEGLKFMVYLQKENIIDESGMPKERFSAEFPKEGPSILRIQQVVRGDSAAYFCASSRVGTSGNTIYFGEGSWLTVV.

Note on this clone: The CDR3 end falls 3 residues outside the read, so it is completed with the germline J gene. V is TRBV7-7 and J is TRBJ1-2; 10 bases are shared with TRBD1. The germline V gene has CDR1 SSHAT and CDR2 FNYEAQ (reference sequence). V shed 7 bases and J 5 bases; nucleotides not matched to a gene: 7. CDR3 length: 14 amino acids. CDR3 bases read: TGTGCCAGCAAGGGACAGGGGATTAGGTATGGC. It translates to CASKGQGIRYG. The whole CDR3 sequence is CASKGQGIRYGYTF.

Points on this clone: The CDR3 end lies 3 residues beyond the end of the read and is filled in from the germline J gene. This rearrangement joins TRBV7-9 to TRBJ1-6; 7 nucleotides match TRBD1. The CDR3 is 15 residues long. The germline CDR1 and CDR2 sequences are SEHNR and FQNEAQ (reference sequence). V shed 0 bases, J shed 7 bases, and the junction held 3 bases outside the gene matches. This chain's CDR3 is CASSLAGQHNSPLHF. The DNA read from the CDR3 is TGTGCCAGCAGCTTAGCGGGACAGCACAATTCACCC.

Concerning this clone itself: The read stops 3 residues short of the end of the CDR3; the missing end is completed from the germline J gene. V usage is TRBV5-1 and J usage is TRBJ2-3, with 13 bases fitting TRBD2. The length of the CDR3 is 15 residues. V shed 5 bases, J shed 4 bases, and the junction held 4 bases outside the gene matches. The V gene's germline CDR1 is SGHRS and CDR2 YFSETQ. Incomplete CDR3 DNA: TGCGCCAGCAGTTCAGGGACTAGCGGGGCAGATACG. Translation gives CASSSGTSGADT. The entire CDR3 is CASSSGTSGADTQYF. Full variable domain (rest looked up from reference TRBV5-1 and TRBJ2-3): KAGVTQTPRYLIKTRGQQVTLSCSPISGHRSVSWYQQTPGQGLQFLFEYFSETQRNKGNFPGRFSGRQFSNSRSEMNVSTLELGDSALYLCASSSGTSGADTQYFGPGTRLTVL.

CDR3 loop: CASSIRTGSGEETQYF. The CDR3 DNA, read in part, is TGTGCCAGTAGTATACGGACAGGGTCAGGTGAGGAGACG. The chain recombines TRBV19 with TRBJ2-3; 8 positions match TRBD1. The read comes to an end 3 residues before the CDR3 does, leaving the germline J gene to fill in the end. Germline V gives CDR1 LNHDA, CDR2 SQIVND (reference sequence). The CDR3 has 16 residues.

For this clone: The read ends 3 residues shy of where the CDR3 ends; the end is completed using the germline J gene. The chain employs TRBV11-2 and TRBJ1-6; 10 nucleotides agree with TRBD1. Germline-derived CDR1 and CDR2 are SGHAT and FQNNGV. The CDR3 extends over 13 amino acids. CDR3 bases read: TGTGCCAGCACGGGACAGGGGTCTTCCCCC. It encodes CASTGQGSSP. The whole CDR3 sequence is CASTGQGSSPLHF.

Remarks on this clone: The CDR3 goes on 3 residues after the read ends, and that part is filled in from the germline J gene. The V gene is TRBV7-8, the J gene TRBJ2-2; tentative D call: TRBD2 (6 bases). This CDR3 region has 15 residues. CDR1 is SGHVS, CDR2 FQNEAQ, per germline. Trimming removed 4 bases from V and 4 bases from J, with 13 bases in between. CDR3 in amino acids: CASSSGSGFTGELFF. The covered CDR3 bases are TGTGCCAGCAGCTCCGGGAGCGGATTCACCGGGGAG. Supplemented by reference TRBV7-8 and TRBJ2-2, the full variable domain reads GAGVSQSPRYKVAKRGQDVALRCDPISGHVSLFWYQQALGQGPEFLTYFQNEAQLDKSGLPSDRFFAERPEGSVSTLKIQRTQQEDSAVYLCASSSGSGFTGELFFGEGSRLTVL.

A word on this clone: From the germline J gene comes the end of the CDR3, since the read stops 3 residues before it. The rearrangement links TRBV18 to TRBJ1-1; 8 nucleotides match TRBD1. V lost 4 bases, J lost 2 bases, and 6 bases stayed unmatched. The CDR3 is 15 residues long. Germline lookup yields CDR1 KGHSH and CDR2 LQKENI. CDR3 DNA (partial): TGTGCCAGCTCACTCCGGACAGGGATTAACACTGAA. Protein: CASSLRTGINTE. The complete CDR3 protein is CASSLRTGINTEAFF.